The 4 T cell receptor beta chains below come from one sample, sequenced in a study of blood T cells in healthy people across ages. Through a sample-barcoded 5' primer and a J-beta primer mix, a second PCR was run for roughly 6 to 11 cycles. MiXCR, run by TCRdb on the 5' RACE reads, gives a single entry per CDR3 protein. The data contain a few hundred thousand distinct CDR3 sequences, about 52% of them singletons. Sample: blood. The receptors come from a man between 60 and 75 years old in good health.

CDR3 residues: CASNPQGASHNEQFF. CDR3 coding DNA: TGCGCCAGCAACCCACAGGGGGCGTCCCACAATGAGCAGTTCTTC. The gene calls are TRBV5-1 and TRBJ2-1, with TRBD1 matching over 9 bases. This CDR3 spans 15 amino acids. CDR1 is SGHRS and CDR2 is YFSETQ in the germline V gene. Unmatched junction bases numbered 9, after V lost 6 bases and J lost 5 bases.

This clonotype was seen a few times. V usage is TRBV7-2 and J usage is TRBJ2-7; weak D call: TRBD1 (6 bases). Germline-derived CDR1 and CDR2 are SGHTA and FQGNSA. CDR3 size: 15 residues. Trimming took off 8 bases at V and 0 bases at J, with 17 bases between the two ends. The CDR3: CASVRDIRFSYEQYF. For the CDR3, the DNA is TGTGCCAGCGTCCGGGACATCCGCTTCTCCTACGAGCAGTACTTC.

The chain links TRBV9 to TRBJ1-1; the D is unclear. The length of the CDR3 is 15 residues. Germline CDR1 is SGDLS and CDR2 is YYNGEE. V was cut by 0 bases and J by 1 base, with 10 bases left in between. The CDR3 is CASSVAGGKNTEAFF. In DNA, the CDR3 is TGTGCCAGCAGCGTAGCGGGAGGAAAGAACACTGAAGCTTTCTTT.

This clonotype appeared a few times. The genes are TRBV6-2 or TRBV6-3 and TRBJ2-5, with D possibly TRBD2 on 5 matching bases. Germline values: CDR1 MNHEY, CDR2 SVGEGT. V was trimmed by 2 bases and J by 5 bases, leaving 9 bases between them. This CDR3 comprises 13 residues. CDR3 DNA: TGTGCCAGCAGTTACGTCGGGGTCGAGACCCAGTACTTC. Translation gives CASSYVGVETQYF.